A single sample gave rise to the 21 T cell receptor beta chains below, sequenced in a study of cytomegalovirus exposure and HLA in healthy donors. It was with 60 Vbeta and 13 Jbeta primers that the PCR ran. Sequencing used immunoSEQ multiplex PCR; TCRdb keeps in-frame clones, though not all of them. This listing includes about 72,000 clones. Input material: PBMCs. These receptors were taken from a middle-aged woman in good health and CMV-seropositive.

The rearrangement links TRBV10-1 to TRBJ1-1; TRBD1 might be the D (6 bases). Germline CDR1 and CDR2: WNHNN and SYGVQD (reference sequence). The CDR3 loop spans 18 amino acids. Trimming pared 1 base from V and 0 bases from J, leaving 18 bases between. The CDR3 loop is CASSEFYLGTKMNTEAFF. The DNA for the CDR3 is TGCGCCAGCAGTGAGTTCTACCTCGGGACAAAGATGAACACTGAAGCTTTCTTT.

The V and J genes are TRBV6-1 and TRBJ2-1; D not resolved. This CDR3 contains 14 residues. Trimming removed 3 bases at V and 1 base at J, with 7 bases between. Per the germline V gene, CDR1 is MNHNS and CDR2 is SASEGT. CDR3 DNA: TGTGCCAGCAGTGAGAACAGATCCTACAATGAGCAGTTCTTC. This sequence encodes CASSENRSYNEQFF.

The V gene is TRBV5-1, the J gene TRBJ2-7; 7 bases are shared with TRBD2. Trimming took 0 bases from V and 4 from J; bases not matched to a gene: 7. Germline V gives CDR1 SGHRS, CDR2 YFSETQ. This CDR3 region has 15 residues. The CDR3 loop reads CASSLDGGREYEQYF. CDR3 DNA: TGCGCCAGCAGCTTGGATGGCGGGAGAGAGTACGAGCAGTACTTC.

The chain uses TRBV19 and TRBJ1-3, with 7 bases that match TRBD1. Per the germline V gene, CDR1 is LNHDA and CDR2 is SQIVND (reference sequence). The CDR3 totals 16 residues. The ends lost 5 bases at V and 0 bases at J; junction bases unmatched: 7. For the CDR3, the DNA is TGTGCCAGTAGTGTCATTACAGGGGACTCTGGAAACACCATATATTTT. Translated: CASSVITGDSGNTIYF. Full variable domain (rest looked up from reference TRBV19 and TRBJ1-3): DGGITQSPKYLFRKEGQNVTLSCEQNLNHDAMYWYRQDPGQGLRLIYYSQIVNDFQKGDIAEGYSVSREKKESFPLTVTSAQKNPTAFYLCASSVITGDSGNTIYFGEGSWLTVV.

V is TRBV15 and J is TRBJ2-5, with 7 bases identical to TRBD2. The J segment lost 5 bases and the V segment lost 0 bases, leaving 18 bases of the junction unmatched. CDR1 and CDR2 (germline): LNHNV, YYDKDF (reference sequence). This CDR3 has 19 amino acids. The CDR3 DNA is TGTGCCACCAGCAGAGATGGGGGGGACCCAAGGGGCACTTTGGAGACCCAGTACTTC. Translation: CATSRDGGDPRGTLETQYF.

V usage is TRBV4-2 and J usage is TRBJ1-5; TRBD1 is a possible D gene (5 bases). There are 18 residues in the CDR3. CDR1 and CDR2 from the germline V gene are LGHNA and YNFKEQ. V was trimmed by 1 base and J by 5 bases, leaving 21 bases between them. CDR3 bases: TGTGCCAGCAGCCAAGTTCTCGTCCCGCAGGGAGGTTATCAGCCCCAGCATTTT. It encodes CASSQVLVPQGGYQPQHF.

The chain uses TRBV19 and TRBJ1-2, with D maybe TRBD1 (6 bases). The germline V and J ends were trimmed by 6 bases and 5 bases, with 16 bases remaining between them. This CDR3 has 14 residues. Germline assignment: CDR1 LNHDA and CDR2 SQIVND (reference sequence). CDR3 nucleotide sequence: TGTGCCAGTAGCGTACCCGGACAGTTATATGGCTACACCTTC. Its translation: CASSVPGQLYGYTF.

The chain combines TRBV5-1 with TRBJ2-7, with 8 bases lining up with TRBD1. The V segment lost 4 bases and the J segment 1 base; nucleotides outside the gene matches: 7. In germline, CDR1 is SGHRS, CDR2 YFSETQ. The CDR3 runs 15 residues. CDR3 protein: CASSLGTGESYEQYF. DNA of the CDR3: TGCGCCAGCAGCCTCGGGACAGGCGAGTCCTACGAGCAGTACTTC.

The V gene is TRBV6-4, the J gene TRBJ2-3; 10 nucleotides line up with TRBD1. With V trimmed by 4 bases and J by 5 bases, 3 bases remained unmatched. This CDR3 is 14 amino acids long. Germline V gives CDR1 MRHNA, CDR2 SNTAGT. CDR3 loop: CASSGTGGKDTQYF. The CDR3 DNA reads TGTGCCAGCAGTGGGACAGGGGGGAAAGATACGCAGTATTTT.

The chain couples TRBV5-1 to TRBJ1-2; D is perhaps TRBD1 (6 bases). The CDR3 extends over 16 amino acids. CDR1 is SGHRS, CDR2 YFSETQ, per germline. V shed 2 bases and J shed 4 bases, with 18 bases lying between them. The CDR3 protein is CASSFRTATPGYGYTF. Here the CDR3 DNA reads TGCGCCAGCAGCTTCCGGACAGCAACTCCGGGCTATGGCTACACCTTC.

The J gene is TRBJ1-1, the V gene TRBV7-3; unclear D gene. This CDR3 spans 15 amino acids. The germline CDR1 and CDR2 sequences are SGHTA and FQGTGA. V was trimmed by 0 bases and J by 1 base, leaving 9 bases between them. The CDR3 nucleotides are TGTGCCAGCAGCTTAACACCGCAGGAGAACACTGAAGCTTTCTTT. Its translation: CASSLTPQENTEAFF.

The J gene is TRBJ2-3, the V gene TRBV19; 13 bases align to TRBD2. Germline-derived CDR1 and CDR2 are LNHDA and SQIVND (reference sequence). V shed 5 bases and J 7 bases; nucleotides not matched to a gene: 12. The CDR3 has 17 residues. The CDR3, as DNA: TGTGCCAGTAGTGGCTCCGGGACTAGCGGGGACTTAAATACGCAGTATTTT. Translating it yields CASSGSGTSGDLNTQYF.

The rearrangement joins TRBV19 to TRBJ2-7; D is uncertain. Trimming removed 5 bases at V and 10 bases at J, with 18 bases between. The CDR3 has 13 amino acids. Germline V gene data show CDR1 as LNHDA and CDR2 as SQIVND (reference sequence). Here the CDR3 DNA reads TGTGCCAGTAGTCCCCCGTACGGGTGGAGTCAGTACTTC. Translating it yields CASSPPYGWSQYF.

The rearrangement links TRBV10-3 to TRBJ2-2; D might be TRBD2 (6 bases). Germline V gives CDR1 ENHRY, CDR2 SYGVKD. The CDR3 extends over 14 amino acids. V was trimmed by 5 bases and J by 2 bases, leaving 9 bases between them. CDR3 bases: TGTGCCATCAGTTGGGACTTTAACACCGGGGAGCTGTTTTTT. It codes for CAISWDFNTGELFF.

The chain uses TRBV5-1 and TRBJ1-2; D gene unclear. Germline lookup yields CDR1 SGHRS and CDR2 YFSETQ. Trimming shortened V by 0 bases and J by 6 bases, and 12 bases separated the two germline ends. This CDR3 is 14 amino acids long. The CDR3 coding sequence is TGCGCCAGCAGCTTGGAACCTACTGGAGATGGCTACACCTTC. It codes for CASSLEPTGDGYTF. The full variable domain, rest sourced from reference TRBV5-1 and TRBJ1-2, is KAGVTQTPRYLIKTRGQQVTLSCSPISGHRSVSWYQQTPGQGLQFLFEYFSETQRNKGNFPGRFSGRQFSNSRSEMNVSTLELGDSALYLCASSLEPTGDGYTFGSGTRLTVV.

J is TRBJ2-1 and V is TRBV6-4, with 12 bases matching TRBD2. The CDR3 is made up of 14 amino acids. V was pared by 8 bases and J by 6 bases, with 5 bases of the junction left unmatched. CDR1 and CDR2 from the germline V gene are MRHNA and SNTAGT. CDR3: CASSPSGGGNEQFF. The DNA for the CDR3 is TGTGCCAGCTCACCTAGCGGGGGGGGCAATGAGCAGTTCTTC.

The chain uses TRBV7-2 and TRBJ2-1, with 12 bases identical to TRBD2. The germline CDR1 and CDR2 sequences are SGHTA and FQGNSA. CDR3 size: 18 residues. The J segment lost 7 bases and the V segment lost 2 bases, leaving 12 bases of the junction unmatched. CDR3 protein: CASSLPLGLAGGGNEQFF. In nucleotides, the CDR3 is TGTGCCAGCAGCTTACCCCTGGGGCTAGCGGGGGGGGGAAATGAGCAGTTCTTC.

The chain couples TRBV7-2 to TRBJ2-4; possible D gene TRBD1, 5 bases. The CDR3 is 14 amino acids. Trimming removed 3 bases at V and 1 base at J, with 7 bases between. Germline assignment: CDR1 SGHTA and CDR2 FQGNSA. CDR3 sequence reads: CASSFAGAKNIQYF. In DNA form, the CDR3 reads TGTGCCAGCAGCTTCGCAGGGGCCAAAAACATTCAGTACTTC.

The gene calls are TRBV28 and TRBJ1-4; 9 bases are shared with TRBD1. CDR1 MDHEN and CDR2 SYDVKM come from the germline V gene. Germline trimming cut 5 bases from V and 8 bases from J; bases unmatched to any gene: 6. The CDR3 is 14 residues long. The chain's CDR3 is CASSPTGGFEKLFF. The CDR3 DNA reads TGTGCCAGCAGTCCGACAGGGGGATTCGAAAAACTGTTTTTT.

The rearrangement links TRBV30 to TRBJ1-2; D unresolved. There are 12 residues in the CDR3. V lost 0 bases and J lost 8, with 10 bases in between. The germline CDR1 and CDR2 sequences are GTSNPN and SVGIG (reference sequence). The CDR3 reads CAWSVLGQGYTF. CDR3 sequence (DNA): TGTGCCTGGAGTGTACTAGGCCAGGGCTACACCTTC.

As DNA, the CDR3 is TGTGCCAGCAGCCAAGATATACAGGTCTATGGCTACACCTTC. Its protein is CASSQDIQVYGYTF. The rearrangement links TRBV14 to TRBJ1-2; maybe TRBD1 (5 bases). The CDR3 covers 14 residues. Germline V gene lookup returns CDR1 SGHDN and CDR2 FVKESK. V was shortened by 0 bases and J by 4 bases, with 9 bases between the two germline ends.